These T cell receptor beta chains were read from a single sample in a study of blood T cell repertoires in COVID-19. Assay used: immunoSEQ multiplex PCR; TCRdb lists only in-frame clones, some missing. This repertoire shows approximately 240,000 clones, 92% found once; its top ten account for about 0.8%. Sequenced: peripheral blood. These receptors were collected from a man younger than 40 with COVID-19, enrolled during active disease. CDR3s include the opening cysteine and the closing phenylalanine or tryptophan. Each record gives: D gene, V gene, clone size, J gene, CDR3 DNA, CDR3 protein. The D gene is left open where the match is weak. Clone size, where shown, is once, few, many, or a class for clones that have expanded.

>-|TRBV19|-|TRBJ1-2
TGTGCCAGTAGTATGGCAGGGATGGGCTATGGCTACACCTTC
CASSMAGMGYGYTF
>TRBD1|TRBV13|-|TRBJ1-5
TGTGCCAGCAGCTTTAGCAGGGGGTTGAATCAGCCCCAGCATTTT
CASSFSRGLNQPQHF
>TRBD1|TRBV2|-|TRBJ1-6
TGTGCCAGCAGAGTTCAGGGGGCCAATTCACCCCTCCACTTT
CASRVQGANSPLHF
>TRBD2|TRBV3-1/TRBV3-2|once|TRBJ2-7
TGTGCCAGCAGCCCTCAGCGGGGGGTCCTCTTTTTATACGAGCAGTACTTC
CASSPQRGVLFLYEQYF
>TRBD2|TRBV4-1|-|TRBJ2-5
TGCGCCAGCAGTTCCCTGGCTAGCGGGCAAGAGACCCAGTACTTC
CASSSLASGQETQYF
>-|TRBV28|-|TRBJ2-1
TGTGCCAGCAGTTTCCCGAACAGGGCTGGTGAGCAGTTCTTC
CASSFPNRAGEQFF
>-|TRBV7-9|-|TRBJ1-4
TGTGCCAGCAGCTCAGGGACTGTTGGAAAACTGTTTTTT
CASSSGTVGKLFF
>TRBD1|TRBV6-5|-|TRBJ2-1
TGTGCCAGCAGTTACGACAGGGGTAGGGACAATGAGCAGTTCTTC
CASSYDRGRDNEQFF
>TRBD2|TRBV7-3|-|TRBJ2-1
TGTGCCAGCAGCTTGAGCGGGGGTGACTACAATGAGCAGTTCTTC
CASSLSGGDYNEQFF
>-|TRBV2|few|TRBJ2-1
TGTGCCAGCAGCCCTCAGGGACTTACTTACAATGAGCAGTTCTTC
CASSPQGLTYNEQFF
>-|TRBV4-1|-|TRBJ1-1
TGCGCCAGCAGCTATACACAGGGTACTGAAGCTTTCTTT
CASSYTQGTEAFF
>TRBD2|TRBV27|-|TRBJ2-1
TGTGCCAGCAGTTTATCGGGGGGGAGCTCCTACAATGAGCAGTTCTTC
CASSLSGGSSYNEQFF
>TRBD2|TRBV5-4|-|TRBJ2-2
TGTGCCAGCAGCCGTATAGCGGGGGGGAACACCGGGGAGCTGTTTTTT
CASSRIAGGNTGELFF
>-|TRBV6-5|once|TRBJ1-2
TGTGCCAGCAGTTACGAGAGGGGGTATGGCTACACCTTC
CASSYERGYGYTF
>-|TRBV19|-|TRBJ1-6
TGTGCCAGTAGCCTAAACAGGGTGAGGAATTCACCCCTCCACTTT
CASSLNRVRNSPLHF
>TRBD1|TRBV2|-|TRBJ1-6
TGTGCCAGCATGCGGACAGGTGATTCACCCCTCCACTTT
CASMRTGDSPLHF
>TRBD1|TRBV5-1|-|TRBJ1-4
TGCGCCAGCAGCTTGGGAGACAGGGGTGAAAAACTGTTTTTT
CASSLGDRGEKLFF
>TRBD1|TRBV10-3|-|TRBJ1-2
TGTGCCATCAGTGTACGGGACAGGGATGGTGGCTACACCTTC
CAISVRDRDGGYTF